Shown below are 24 T cell receptor beta chains from a single sample sequenced in a study of T cell responses to AZD1222 COVID-19 vaccine. TCRdb keeps only in-frame clones here, not all; method: immunoSEQ multiplex PCR. The sample has 150,000 to 200,000 clones, about 91% seen once. Source: peripheral blood, taken 28 days after the second AZD1222 dose. The receptors here all came from an adult who received the AZD1222 COVID-19 vaccine.

CDR3 sequence reads: CASSHWDRDYGYTF. Written as DNA, the CDR3 is TGTGCCAGCAGCCATTGGGACAGGGACTATGGCTACACCTTC. The chain links TRBV3-1 (or the pseudogene TRBV3-2) to TRBJ1-2, with 9 bases identical to TRBD1. The trim removed 3 bases at V and 3 bases at J, leaving 2 bases unmatched. The CDR3 is 14 residues long. Per the germline V gene, CDR1 is LGHDT and CDR2 is YNNKEL (reference sequence).

The chain uses TRBV19 and TRBJ1-5, with 7 bases fitting TRBD1. Germline V gene data show CDR1 as LNHDA and CDR2 as SQIVND (reference sequence). V lost 1 base, J lost 7 bases, and 10 bases stayed unmatched. CDR3 length: 16 residues. The chain's CDR3 is CASSIAKGGMEQPQHF. In DNA, the CDR3 is TGTGCCAGTAGTATAGCGAAAGGGGGCATGGAACAGCCCCAGCATTTT.

The J gene is TRBJ1-4, the V gene TRBV27; the D gene is possibly TRBD1 (6 bases). Between the trimmed V and J ends, which lost 5 bases and 3 bases, there was a span of 13 bases. This CDR3 is 15 amino acids long. CDR1 MNHEY and CDR2 SMNVEV come from the germline V gene (reference sequence). The CDR3: CASSKQGRSNEKLFF. The CDR3 DNA reads TGTGCCAGCAGTAAGCAGGGGAGATCTAATGAAAAACTGTTTTTT.

This rearrangement joins TRBV6-5 to TRBJ1-2, with 7 bases lining up with TRBD1. Germline V lookup: CDR1 MNHEY, CDR2 SVGAGI. The CDR3 sequence is 14 residues long. J lost 9 bases, V lost 4 bases, and 11 bases had no gene match. CDR3 protein: CASSLGRTGSRYTF. The CDR3 DNA reads TGTGCCAGCAGTTTGGGGAGGACAGGTTCCCGCTACACCTTC.

The chain joins TRBV9 to TRBJ2-7; possibly TRBD2 for D (6 bases). V was trimmed by 3 bases and J by 3 bases, leaving 10 bases between them. CDR3 length: 13 residues. Per germline, CDR1 SGDLS and CDR2 YYNGEE. DNA for the CDR3: TGTGCCAGCAGCGCCCTCGGGAGCTACGAGCAGTACTTC. Protein sequence: CASSALGSYEQYF.

This clone has a handful of counts. The rearrangement links TRBV6-1 to TRBJ1-6; TRBD1 aligns across 7 bases. Germline CDR1 MNHNS, CDR2 SASEGT. The ends lost 3 bases at V and 5 bases at J; junction bases unmatched: 4. The CDR3 is 15 residues long. The CDR3 coding sequence is TGTGCCAGCAGTGACGGACAGGTCGATAATTCACCCCTCCACTTT. Amino acids: CASSDGQVDNSPLHF.

This rearrangement joins TRBV7-3 to TRBJ1-1; possible D gene TRBD1, 6 bases. Germline assignment: CDR1 SGHTA and CDR2 FQGTGA. The CDR3 consists of 14 residues. Trimming took 5 bases from V and 1 from J, leaving 11 bases between them. CDR3 protein: CASSLQGENTEAFF. The DNA for the CDR3 is TGTGCCAGCAGCCTACAGGGAGAGAACACTGAAGCTTTCTTT. The complete variable domain, with remaining parts taken from reference TRBV7-3 and TRBJ1-1, reads GAGVSQTPSNKVTEKGKYVELRCDPISGHTALYWYRQSLGQGPEFLIYFQGTGAADDSGLPNDRFFAVRPEGSVSTLKIQRTERGDSAVYLCASSLQGENTEAFFGQGTRLTVV.

The rearrangement links TRBV5-5 to TRBJ2-3, with 7 bases aligning to TRBD2. The CDR3 has 16 residues. CDR1 and CDR2 from the germline V gene are SGHKS and YYEKEE (reference sequence). J gave up 5 bases and V 3 bases, and 12 bases lay outside the gene matches. As DNA, the CDR3 is TGTGCCAGCAGCTCCCGCCCCGGGGGGATCGGAGATACGCAGTATTTT. This encodes CASSSRPGGIGDTQYF.

The chain recombines TRBV7-6 with TRBJ1-5; no clear D gene. The V end was cut by 3 bases, the J end by 1 base, with 4 bases between. The CDR3 totals 13 residues. Looked up from germline, CDR1 is SGHVS and CDR2 is FNYEAQ. In DNA form, the CDR3 reads TGTGCCAGCAGCTTTGGCAGCAATCAGCCCCAGCATTTT. Residues: CASSFGSNQPQHF.

The rearrangement links TRBV10-3 to TRBJ1-2, with D possibly TRBD1 on 5 matching bases. CDR1 is ENHRY and CDR2 is SYGVKD in the germline V gene. V was pared by 10 bases and J by 0 bases, with 9 bases between. CDR3 length: 12 amino acids. CDR3: CATDSSNYGYTF. Here the CDR3 DNA reads TGTGCCACCGACAGTTCTAACTATGGCTACACCTTC.

The chain has TRBV9 and TRBJ1-4; TRBD1 is a possible D gene (6 bases). The CDR3 sequence is 17 residues long. Germline V gene sequence: CDR1 SGDLS, CDR2 YYNGEE. Trimming stripped 3 bases from V and 8 bases from J, with 23 bases between. CDR3 in amino acids: CASSAGGRGYRWEKLFF. In nucleotides, the CDR3 is TGTGCCAGCAGCGCGGGAGGTAGGGGGTATCGATGGGAAAAACTGTTTTTT.

The chain's CDR3 is CASSFGVGNTIYF. In DNA, the CDR3 is TGTGCCAGCAGTTTTGGGGTTGGAAACACCATATATTTT. The chain uses TRBV27 and TRBJ1-3, with no clear D. V lost 3 bases to trimming and J lost 3 bases, with 6 bases between them. In germline, CDR1 is MNHEY, CDR2 SMNVEV (reference sequence). The CDR3 has 13 amino acids.

Regarding this clone: Other DNA sequences of this sample code for an identical CDR3. The chain couples TRBV7-2 to TRBJ2-7; the D gene could be TRBD1 or TRBD2 (5 bases each). The CDR3 runs 15 residues. V gave up 3 bases and J gave up 1 base, with 13 bases separating them. Germline lookup yields CDR1 SGHTA and CDR2 FQGNSA. Here the CDR3 reads CASSFSGTGSYEQYF. The CDR3 nucleotides are TGTGCCAGCAGCTTCTCCGGGACGGGTTCCTACGAGCAGTACTTC.

The table lists this clone with a few counts. This rearrangement joins TRBV4-2 to TRBJ1-2; D gene uncertain. V lost 0 bases and J 4 bases, leaving 12 bases between the germline ends. Germline CDR1 LGHNA, CDR2 YNFKEQ. The length of the CDR3 is 15 residues. CDR3 sequence: CASSQDLAKGYGYTF. The CDR3 region has the DNA TGTGCCAGCAGCCAAGATCTGGCAAAGGGCTATGGCTACACCTTC.

The genes are TRBV30 and TRBJ2-1; either TRBD1 or TRBD2 may fit D (5 bases each). The CDR3 loop spans 13 amino acids. Germline lookup yields CDR1 GTSNPN and CDR2 SVGIG (reference sequence). V was clipped by 1 base and J by 11 bases, with 15 bases between them. The CDR3 coding sequence is TGTGCCTGGAGTGAAGGTGGGACCGCGAAGCAGTTCTTC. It is translated as CAWSEGGTAKQFF. The whole variable domain, filled in from reference TRBV30 and TRBJ2-1, reads SQTIHQWPATLVQPVGSPLSLECTVEGTSNPNLYWYRQAAGRGLQLLFYSVGIGQISSEVPQNLSASRPQDRQFILSSKKLLLSDSGFYLCAWSEGGTAKQFFGPGTRLTVL.

The V call is TRBV14, the J call TRBJ2-7; no firm D call. CDR3 length: 13 amino acids. Trimming pared 3 bases from V and 1 base from J, leaving 7 bases between. From germline, CDR1 is SGHDN and CDR2 FVKESK. CDR3 DNA: TGTGCCAGCAGCCAGGCTAATTCCTACGAGCAGTACTTC. It yields the protein CASSQANSYEQYF.

The chain carries TRBV29-1 and TRBJ1-1; D not certain. V lost 5 bases, J lost 5 bases, and 15 bases lay in between. The germline CDR1 and CDR2 sequences are SQVTM and ANQGSEA. The CDR3 loop spans 13 amino acids. CDR3: CSVLEFEGTEAFF. The CDR3 DNA sequence: TGCAGCGTTCTCGAGTTCGAGGGTACTGAAGCTTTCTTT.

This sequence joins TRBV23-1 and TRBJ1-3; D is ambiguous. TRBV23-1 is an ORF; its function is uncertain. The CDR3 contains 17 residues. Trimming pared 0 bases from V and 0 bases from J, leaving 12 bases between. The CDR3 loop is CASSQSRNKFSGNTIYF. The CDR3 DNA reads TGCGCCAGCAGTCAATCGAGGAACAAATTCTCTGGAAACACCATATATTTT.

The chain carries TRBV15 and TRBJ2-5, with 9 bases fitting TRBD2. The length of the CDR3 is 14 residues. Germline loops: CDR1 LNHNV, CDR2 YYDKDF (reference sequence). With V trimmed by 5 bases and J by 7 bases, 8 bases remained unmatched. CDR3 region: CATSRAGGHWTQYF. CDR3 DNA sequence: TGTGCCACCAGCCGCGCGGGGGGGCATTGGACCCAGTACTTC.

The chain couples TRBV5-1 to TRBJ2-3, with 13 bases that match TRBD2. The CDR3 extends over 16 amino acids. Trimming took 0 bases from V and 4 from J; bases not matched to a gene: 2. Germline loops: CDR1 SGHRS, CDR2 YFSETQ. The DNA of the CDR3 is TGCGCCAGCAGCTTGGGAACTAGCGGGGGGGCAGATACGCAGTATTTT. Its protein is CASSLGTSGGADTQYF.

This rearrangement joins TRBV28 to TRBJ1-5; 8 nucleotides line up with TRBD1. The CDR3 consists of 14 residues. Trimming cost V 8 bases and J 6 bases; bases outside gene matches: 9. The germline V gene encodes CDR1 MDHEN and CDR2 SYDVKM. The CDR3 DNA reads TGTGCCAGCCAAAAGGCAGGGGGCGCTCAGCCCCAGCATTTT. Translation gives CASQKAGGAQPQHF.

V and J are TRBV18 and TRBJ1-2; D not resolved. The CDR3 runs to 15 residues. CDR1 KGHSH and CDR2 LQKENI come from the germline V gene. V was clipped by 3 bases and J by 6 bases, with 17 bases between them. This CDR3 reads CASSPPRAEGHGYTF. As DNA, the CDR3 is TGTGCCAGCTCACCCCCCCGGGCGGAAGGGCATGGCTACACCTTC. Full variable domain (missing parts from reference TRBV18 and TRBJ1-2): NAGVMQNPRHLVRRRGQEARLRCSPMKGHSHVYWYRQLPEEGLKFMVYLQKENIIDESGMPKERFSAEFPKEGPSILRIQQVVRGDSAAYFCASSPPRAEGHGYTFGSGTRLTVV.

This chain joins TRBV18 and TRBJ2-1; 7 positions agree with TRBD1. Germline V gene lookup returns CDR1 KGHSH and CDR2 LQKENI. The V and J ends lost 0 bases and 6 bases, in that order; junction bases with no gene match: 2. This CDR3 region has 14 residues. The DNA for the CDR3 is TGTGCCAGCTCACCACCGGCAGGGGGCAATGAGCAGTTCTTC. It encodes CASSPPAGGNEQFF.

The chain is built from TRBV21-1 and TRBJ1-2; the D call of TRBD1 is as the table states it, not checked on the DNA. TRBV21-1 is classified as a pseudogene. CDR3 size: 11 residues. The CDR3 sequence: CASSTPRGYTF. CDR3 DNA: TGTGCCAGCAGCACCCCCAGGGGCTACACCTTC.